The 32 T cell receptor beta chains listed next were all sequenced from one sample in a study of CD8 T cells in Susac syndrome. Reverse transcription of roughly 0.45 to 1 ug RNA used random hexamers. TCRdb used MiXCR to reprocess the immunoSEQ multiplex PCR reads, holding one entry per CDR3 protein. The profile covers about 77,000 distinct CDR3 sequences, with approximately 94% appearing a single time and about 0.54% taken by the ten largest. The sample comprised CD4+ T cells from PBMCs. The source of these receptors is a human donor with Susac syndrome.

This chain joins TRBV11-2 and TRBJ2-7, with 9 bases identical to TRBD1. Germline values: CDR1 SGHAT, CDR2 FQNNGV. J gave up 3 bases and V 3 bases, and 12 bases lay outside the gene matches. The CDR3 is 17 amino acids. For the CDR3, the DNA is TGTGCCAGCAGCTTGAGCCCTGGGACAGGGAGAATCTACGAGCAGTACTTC. This sequence encodes CASSLSPGTGRIYEQYF.

A single count supports this clonotype. V and J are TRBV14 and TRBJ2-1; D might be TRBD2 (5 bases). This CDR3 contains 17 residues. Deletions cut 2 bases from V and 0 bases from J, with 14 bases between. CDR1 and CDR2 from the germline V gene are SGHDN and FVKESK. This CDR3 is CASSQWRQFSSYNEQFF. CDR3 nucleotide sequence: TGTGCCAGCAGCCAATGGAGGCAGTTTAGCTCCTACAATGAGCAGTTCTTC.

The chain combines TRBV20-1 with TRBJ1-3, with a weak D call TRBD1 (6 bases). CDR1 is DFQATT and CDR2 is SNEGSKA in the germline V gene (reference sequence). The CDR3 contains 14 residues. The V gene lost 6 bases and the J gene lost 4 bases, with 16 bases spanning the gap. The CDR3 here is CSASDRTAGNTIYF. DNA for the CDR3: TGCAGTGCCTCAGATCGGACAGCCGGAAACACCATATATTTT.

The rearrangement joins TRBV14 to TRBJ2-7; perhaps TRBD1 as D (5 bases). The CDR3 covers 21 residues. Trimming cost V 1 base and J 1 base, with 29 bases left between them. The germline V gene encodes CDR1 SGHDN and CDR2 FVKESK. The chain's CDR3 is CASSQGPGYRPGTPRSYEQYF. CDR3 nucleotide sequence: TGTGCCAGCAGCCAAGGCCCAGGGTATCGTCCTGGTACCCCGCGATCCTACGAGCAGTACTTC.

The chain carries TRBV20-1 and TRBJ1-5; D not resolved. CDR1 and CDR2 (germline): DFQATT, SNEGSKA (reference sequence). V lost 5 bases to trimming and J lost 0 bases, with 14 bases between them. This CDR3 has 15 residues. This CDR3 reads CSAAGLADSNQPQHF. DNA for the CDR3: TGCAGTGCTGCCGGCCTTGCAGATAGCAATCAGCCCCAGCATTTT.

The rearrangement uses TRBV18 and TRBJ2-1; 12 bases align to TRBD2. The CDR3 is made up of 16 amino acids. The germline CDR1 and CDR2 sequences are KGHSH and LQKENI. Unmatched junction bases numbered 6, after V lost 3 bases and J lost 6 bases. The CDR3 DNA reads as TGTGCCAGCTCACCTACCGGGACTAGCGGGCCCAATGAGCAGTTCTTC. Amino acid sequence: CASSPTGTSGPNEQFF. Full variable domain (missing parts from reference TRBV18 and TRBJ2-1): NAGVMQNPRHLVRRRGQEARLRCSPMKGHSHVYWYRQLPEEGLKFMVYLQKENIIDESGMPKERFSAEFPKEGPSILRIQQVVRGDSAAYFCASSPTGTSGPNEQFFGPGTRLTVL.

This clonotype was counted once. The chain has TRBV7-2 and TRBJ1-1; unclear D gene. The V end lost 9 bases, the J end lost 4 bases, and 12 bases lay between the germline ends. The CDR3 length is 12 residues. CDR1 is SGHTA, CDR2 FQGNSA, per germline. In nucleotides, the CDR3 is TGTGCCAGTTGGGAGAGACCCACTGAAGCTTTCTTT. It yields the protein CASWERPTEAFF. The full variable domain, rest sourced from reference TRBV7-2 and TRBJ1-1, is GAGVSQSPSNKVTEKGKDVELRCDPISGHTALYWYRQSLGQGLEFLIYFQGNSAPDKSGLPSDRFSAERTGGSVSTLTIQRTQQEDSAVYLCASWERPTEAFFGQGTRLTVV.

The rearrangement uses TRBV6-2 or TRBV6-3 and TRBJ2-1; no clear D. The germline V and J ends were trimmed by 6 bases and 10 bases, with 13 bases remaining between them. The CDR3 runs 12 residues. Per germline, CDR1 MNHEY and CDR2 SVGEGT. The CDR3 coding sequence is TGTGCCAGCAGCCCTGGGTTCGGCGAGCAGTTCTTC. Its protein product is CASSPGFGEQFF.

The CDR3 region has the DNA TGTGCCAGCAGCTTAGTGACGGGGAGCTCTGGGGCCAACGTCCTGACTTTC. Encoded protein: CASSLVTGSSGANVLTF. The chain employs TRBV7-2 and TRBJ2-6; a weak D match, TRBD2 (5 bases). The CDR3 is 17 amino acids. Per germline, CDR1 SGHTA and CDR2 FQGNSA. V was clipped by 1 base and J by 0 bases, with 10 bases between them. Based on the CDR3 plus reference TRBV7-2 and TRBJ2-6, the full variable domain is GAGVSQSPSNKVTEKGKDVELRCDPISGHTALYWYRQSLGQGLEFLIYFQGNSAPDKSGLPSDRFSAERTGGSVSTLTIQRTQQEDSAVYLCASSLVTGSSGANVLTFGAGSRLTVL.

V and J are TRBV20-1 and TRBJ1-4, with D perhaps TRBD1 (6 bases). Germline V CDR1 and CDR2: DFQATT, SNEGSKA (reference sequence). V lost 6 bases to trimming and J lost 8 bases, with 19 bases between them. This CDR3 contains 14 residues. The CDR3 sequence: CSAPSLGALEKLFF. CDR3 coding DNA: TGCAGTGCCCCTAGCCTGGGGGCCCTCGAAAAACTGTTTTTT.

The chain couples TRBV5-4 to TRBJ2-7; TRBD2 matches 7 bases. Germline loops: CDR1 SGHNT, CDR2 YYREEE (reference sequence). CDR3 length equals 14 residues. The V gene end was trimmed by 0 bases and the J gene end by 7 bases; junction bases not matched to a gene: 7. In nucleotides, the CDR3 is TGTGCCAGCAGCTTGGGAGCGGGGCTAGGAGAGCAGTACTTC. It codes for CASSLGAGLGEQYF.

This chain uses TRBV2 with TRBJ2-5; no definite D call. This CDR3 comprises 15 residues. The V and J ends lost 7 bases and 1 base respectively, with 16 bases between them. CDR1 and CDR2 (germline): SNHLY, FYNNEI. CDR3 region: CASKKRDLPQETQYF. CDR3 DNA: TGTGCCAGCAAGAAGCGCGATCTACCCCAAGAGACCCAGTACTTC.

This clonotype has more than one count but fewer than ten. J is TRBJ2-3 and V is TRBV7-2, with 9 bases identical to TRBD2. This CDR3 is built from 14 residues. Trimming at V came to 5 bases and at J to 3 bases, leaving 3 bases not matched to a gene. Germline V CDR1 and CDR2: SGHTA, FQGNSA. CDR3 sequence reads: CASSLTSGTDTQYF. The CDR3 DNA reads as TGTGCCAGCAGCCTGACTAGCGGTACAGATACGCAGTATTTT.

In DNA form, the CDR3 reads TGTGCCACCAGTGATCGGACCCGGGGGACAGATACGCAGTATTTT. Its translation: CATSDRTRGTDTQYF. The chain recombines TRBV24-1 with TRBJ2-3; D is possibly TRBD2 (6 bases). This CDR3 region has 15 residues. Germline values: CDR1 KGHDR, CDR2 SFDVKD. Trimming stripped 3 bases from V and 3 bases from J, with 12 bases between.

The rearrangement uses TRBV14 and TRBJ1-3; a possible D gene is TRBD1 (6 bases). The CDR3 totals 15 residues. The germline gives CDR1 SGHDN, CDR2 FVKESK. V gave up 1 base and J gave up 0 bases, with 7 bases separating them. CDR3 DNA sequence: TGTGCCAGCAGCCAAGGACAGGCCTCTGGAAACACCATATATTTT. This translates into CASSQGQASGNTIYF.

The gene calls are TRBV6-4 and TRBJ2-1; unclear D gene. Trimming took 2 bases from V and 9 from J, leaving 14 bases between them. CDR1 MRHNA and CDR2 SNTAGT come from the germline V gene. CDR3 length: 14 residues. CDR3 DNA: TGTGCCAGCAGTGACACCGTGAGGCTAGGTGAGCAGTTCTTC. This translates into CASSDTVRLGEQFF.

The rearrangement joins TRBV27 to TRBJ2-5; 9 nucleotides line up with TRBD1. The V segment lost 6 bases and the J segment 1 base; nucleotides outside the gene matches: 3. This CDR3 contains 14 residues. Germline CDR1 reads MNHEY; CDR2 reads SMNVEV (reference sequence). CDR3 loop: CASRGQGRQETQYF. The CDR3 region has the DNA TGTGCCAGCAGGGGACAGGGCCGCCAAGAGACCCAGTACTTC.

The chain links TRBV7-2 to TRBJ2-1; 10 bases fit TRBD1. CDR1 is SGHTA and CDR2 is FQGNSA in the germline V gene. V shed 6 bases and J 4 bases; nucleotides not matched to a gene: 9. This CDR3 has 16 residues. CDR3 sequence: CASRFTGTGVYNEQFF. In DNA, the CDR3 is TGTGCCAGCAGATTCACCGGGACAGGGGTTTACAATGAGCAGTTCTTC.

The chain employs TRBV12-3 or TRBV12-4 and TRBJ2-3, with TRBD2 matching 13 bases. This CDR3 comprises 17 residues. V gave up 7 bases and J gave up 1 base; unmatched junction bases: 8. DNA for the CDR3: TGTGCCAGCACCCACGGACTAGCGGGAGATGGCACAGATACGCAGTATTTT. This codes for CASTHGLAGDGTDTQYF.

Details on this clonotype: The limits of the CDR3 on the DNA are not certain, so only TCRdb's listed CDR3 is given. The V and J genes are TRBV5-1 and TRBJ1-1. A total of 14 residues make up the CDR3, ends included. Germline CDR1 and CDR2: SGHRS and YFSETQ. The CDR3 spells CASSLRQQNTEAFF.

CDR3 loop: CASSVVQQVVDQPQHF. The CDR3 DNA reads as TGTGCCAGCAGCGTAGTGCAACAGGTAGTAGATCAGCCCCAGCATTTT. The rearrangement links TRBV9 to TRBJ1-5, with D possibly matching TRBD1 (5 bases). Germline V CDR1 and CDR2: SGDLS, YYNGEE. With 0 bases removed from V and 5 bases from J, the gap between germline ends came to 15 bases. CDR3 length: 16 amino acids.

The genes are TRBV5-1 and TRBJ2-2; TRBD1 matches 8 bases. The CDR3 extends over 16 amino acids. V lost 4 bases and J lost 0; bases outside the gene matches: 5. Germline CDR1 SGHRS, CDR2 YFSETQ. The CDR3 sequence: CASSGIQGANTGELFF. The CDR3 bases are TGCGCCAGCAGCGGGATACAGGGGGCGAACACCGGGGAGCTGTTTTTT.

This chain uses TRBV5-1 with TRBJ2-3, with a possible D match to TRBD1 (5 bases). The CDR3 extends over 15 amino acids. With 2 bases removed from V and 7 bases from J, the gap between germline ends came to 17 bases. CDR1 and CDR2 (germline): SGHRS, YFSETQ. The CDR3 DNA reads as TGCGCCAGCAGCTTATACGGGCCCGACAGATATACGCAGTATTTT. This codes for CASSLYGPDRYTQYF.

The CDR3 DNA reads TGTGCCAGTCAGGTTCAGGGAAAAGCTTTCTTT. Translating gives CASQVQGKAFF. The chain joins TRBV7-2 to TRBJ1-1; a possible D gene is TRBD1 (5 bases). The V and J ends lost 9 bases and 9 bases respectively, with 14 bases between them. Germline V gives CDR1 SGHTA, CDR2 FQGNSA. The CDR3 covers 11 residues.

The chain has TRBV5-1 and TRBJ2-5, with D possibly matching TRBD2 (5 bases). Germline-derived CDR1 and CDR2 are SGHRS and YFSETQ. V lost 4 bases to trimming and J lost 4 bases, with 17 bases between them. CDR3 size: 15 residues. The CDR3, as DNA: TGCGCCAGCAGCACCCCCCGGGAATACCTAGAGACCCAGTACTTC. Its protein is CASSTPREYLETQYF.

The chain recombines TRBV5-4 with TRBJ2-1; 9 bases are a match to TRBD2. V gave up 5 bases and J gave up 6 bases; unmatched junction bases: 3. CDR3 length: 13 amino acids. In germline, CDR1 is SGHNT, CDR2 YYREEE (reference sequence). The CDR3 reads CASRTSGINEQFF. DNA of the CDR3: TGTGCCAGCAGGACTAGCGGAATCAATGAGCAGTTCTTC.

CDR3 coding DNA: TGCAGCGTTGGGGGACAGGCTTCCACCGGGGAGCTGTTTTTT. Amino acids: CSVGGQASTGELFF. The chain combines TRBV29-1 with TRBJ2-2, with TRBD1 matching 8 bases. Germline V lookup: CDR1 SQVTM, CDR2 ANQGSEA. This CDR3 contains 14 residues. V was pared by 4 bases and J by 4 bases, with 5 bases of the junction left unmatched.

The chain couples TRBV20-1 to TRBJ2-3; 12 nucleotides match TRBD2. The ends lost 4 bases at V and 2 bases at J; junction bases unmatched: 4. This CDR3 spans 15 amino acids. Per germline, CDR1 DFQATT and CDR2 SNEGSKA (reference sequence). CDR3 region: CSATRLAGATDTQYF. CDR3 DNA sequence: TGCAGTGCTACCCGACTAGCGGGGGCCACAGATACGCAGTATTTT.

V is TRBV6-5 and J is TRBJ2-1; D is undetermined. CDR3 length: 15 amino acids. The V gene's germline CDR1 is MNHEY and CDR2 SVGAGI. V lost 5 bases to trimming and J lost 8 bases, with 19 bases between them. The CDR3: CASSPDGPPRYEQFF. The CDR3 coding sequence is TGTGCCAGCAGTCCCGATGGGCCTCCCCGCTATGAGCAGTTCTTC.

The rearrangement joins TRBV30 to TRBJ2-7; D may match TRBD1 or TRBD2 (5 bases each). Germline lookup yields CDR1 GTSNPN and CDR2 SVGIG (reference sequence). Trimming removed 1 base at V and 6 bases at J, with 13 bases between. This CDR3 is built from 13 residues. As DNA, the CDR3 is TGTGCCTGGAGTGAGAGTTTGAGGGGCGAGCAGTACTTC. This sequence encodes CAWSESLRGEQYF.

V is TRBV5-6 and J is TRBJ2-5; D perhaps matches TRBD2 (6 bases). Germline CDR1 SGHDT, CDR2 YYEEEE. V was trimmed by 2 bases and J by 4 bases, leaving 15 bases between them. There are 15 residues in the CDR3. CDR3 DNA: TGTGCCAGCAGCTTATTAGGGCGGGGAGGAGAGACCCAGTACTTC. Protein product: CASSLLGRGGETQYF.

The chain has TRBV11-2 and TRBJ2-1; D not certain. The V gene lost 5 bases and the J gene lost 9 bases, with 14 bases spanning the gap. The CDR3 consists of 13 residues. Germline V gene sequence: CDR1 SGHAT, CDR2 FQNNGV. The CDR3, as DNA: TGTGCCAGCAGCCCCTCCCCCTCGCTTGAGCAGTTCTTC. Its translation is CASSPSPSLEQFF.